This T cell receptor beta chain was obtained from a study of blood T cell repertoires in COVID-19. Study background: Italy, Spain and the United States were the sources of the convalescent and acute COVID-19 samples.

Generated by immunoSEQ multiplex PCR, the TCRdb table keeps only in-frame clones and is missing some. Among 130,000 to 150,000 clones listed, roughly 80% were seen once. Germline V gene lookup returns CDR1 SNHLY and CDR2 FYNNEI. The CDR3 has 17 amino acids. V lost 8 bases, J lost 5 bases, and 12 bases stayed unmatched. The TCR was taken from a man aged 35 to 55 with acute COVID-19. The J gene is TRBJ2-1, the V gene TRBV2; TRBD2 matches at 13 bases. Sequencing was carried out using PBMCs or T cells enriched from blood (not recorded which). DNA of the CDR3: TGTGCCAGCGTTGGACTAGCGGGAGTCCTAGCCCACAATGAGCAGTTCTTC. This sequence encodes CASVGLAGVLAHNEQFF.